These T cell receptor beta chains were read from a single sample in a study of blood T cell repertoires in COVID-19. Sequencing used immunoSEQ multiplex PCR; TCRdb keeps in-frame clones, though not all of them. The sample holds roughly 54,000 clones, roughly 86% seen once. Specimen: peripheral blood. Source of these receptors: a woman between 55 and 75 years old with acute or convalescent COVID-19. CDR3s include the opening cysteine and the closing phenylalanine or tryptophan. D genes are given only for firm matches. Rows give clone size only sometimes, using once, few, many, or a class for an expanded clone.

d_call	v_call	j_call	clone_size	cdr3_aa	cdr3_nt
TRBD1	TRBV2	TRBJ1-2	NA	CASSDFSGTGYGYTF	TGTGCCAGCAGTGATTTTAGTGGGACAGGATATGGCTACACCTTC
TRBD1	TRBV9	TRBJ1-1	once	CASSVRPSTGGGTEAFF	TGTGCCAGCAGCGTTAGGCCCTCTACAGGGGGAGGCACTGAAGCTTTCTTT
TRBD1	TRBV2	TRBJ1-4	NA	CASERQGLNEKLFF	TGTGCCAGCGAGAGACAGGGTCTTAATGAAAAACTGTTTTTT
TRBD2	TRBV5-5	TRBJ2-7	once	CASSSFPGQPTSGGFYEQYF	TGTGCCAGCAGCTCCTTTCCGGGACAGCCGACTAGCGGGGGCTTCTACGAGCAGTACTTC
NA	TRBV28	TRBJ2-7	NA	CASSPGTSSYEQYF	TGTGCCAGCAGCCCAGGGACAAGTTCCTACGAGCAGTACTTC
NA	TRBV7-9	TRBJ2-5	NA	CASSLVGGETQYF	TGTGCCAGCAGCTTAGTGGGCGGGGAGACCCAGTACTTC
NA	TRBV28	TRBJ1-3	NA	CASSEGGRTIYF	TGTGCCAGCAGTGAAGGTGGGCGCACCATATATTTT
TRBD1	TRBV7-2	TRBJ1-5	few	CASRRQGASNQPQHF	TGTGCCAGCAGGCGACAGGGGGCTAGCAATCAGCCCCAGCATTTT
TRBD1	TRBV7-6	TRBJ1-5	few	CASSLGTGGNQPQHF	TGTGCCAGCAGCTTGGGGACAGGGGGAAATCAGCCCCAGCATTTT
NA	TRBV7-2	TRBJ1-1	NA	CASQYQKQVNTEAFF	TGTGCCAGCCAATACCAGAAGCAGGTGAACACTGAAGCTTTCTTT
NA	TRBV5-1	TRBJ1-1	NA	CASSQTVMNTEAFF	TGCGCCAGCAGCCAAACAGTGATGAACACTGAAGCTTTCTTT
NA	TRBV5-8	TRBJ1-4	NA	CASTVGQRLVNEKLFF	TGTGCCAGCACCGTTGGACAGCGCCTTGTTAATGAAAAACTGTTTTTT
NA	TRBV21-1	TRBJ1-5	NA	CASSKDQVIGELNQPQHF	TGTGCCAGCAGCAAAGATCAAGTAATCGGGGAGCTAAATCAGCCCCAGCATTTT
TRBD2	TRBV18	TRBJ2-1	NA	CASSPQLIAGPAYNEQFF	TGTGCCAGCTCACCTCAGCTGATAGCGGGACCCGCTTACAATGAGCAGTTCTTC
NA	TRBV6-5	TRBJ1-2	NA	CASSSPQGHKNYGYTF	TGTGCCAGCAGTTCCCCTCAGGGCCATAAAAACTATGGCTACACCTTC
NA	TRBV2	TRBJ1-2	NA	CASRDGLHYGYTF	TGTGCCAGCAGAGACGGACTTCACTATGGCTACACCTTC
NA	TRBV28	TRBJ1-2	NA	CASSHGGGGYTF	TGTGCCAGCAGCCACGGGGGGGGTGGCTACACCTTC
NA	TRBV30	TRBJ1-5	NA	CAWSTKRRGASNQPQHF	TGTGCCTGGAGTACGAAGCGTAGGGGCGCGAGCAATCAGCCCCAGCATTTT
TRBD1	TRBV5-1	TRBJ1-4	NA	CASSASDRGNEKLFF	TGCGCCAGCTCGGCGTCCGACAGGGGTAATGAAAAACTGTTTTTT
TRBD1	TRBV11-3	TRBJ2-1	NA	CASSKQGEGQFF	TGTGCCAGCAGCAAACAGGGGGAAGGGCAGTTCTTC
NA	TRBV9	TRBJ2-1	NA	CASSVDYRVTNEQFF	TGTGCCAGCAGCGTAGATTACAGGGTTACGAATGAGCAGTTCTTC
TRBD2	TRBV3-1/TRBV3-2	TRBJ2-3	NA	CASSQVGGFTDTQYF	TGTGCCAGCAGCCAAGTCGGGGGGTTCACAGATACGCAGTATTTT
NA	TRBV11-2	TRBJ2-7	NA	CASSLVQGSEQYF	TGTGCCAGCAGCTTAGTTCAGGGCAGCGAGCAGTACTTC
TRBD2	TRBV28	TRBJ2-1	NA	CASSFWLAENNEQFF	TGTGCCAGCAGTTTTTGGCTAGCGGAAAACAATGAGCAGTTCTTC
TRBD1	TRBV27	TRBJ2-7	NA	CASGRDRATYEQYF	TGTGCCAGCGGCCGGGACAGGGCTACCTACGAGCAGTACTTC
NA	TRBV11-2	TRBJ1-5	NA	CASSFTGDSNQPQHF	TGTGCCAGCAGCTTCACCGGGGATAGCAATCAGCCCCAGCATTTT
NA	TRBV6-5	TRBJ2-3	NA	CASRLQESTDTQYF	TGTGCCAGCAGACTACAGGAGAGCACAGATACGCAGTATTTT
TRBD1	TRBV2	TRBJ1-4	NA	CASSEPGQGGEKLFF	TGTGCCAGCAGTGAACCCGGACAGGGCGGTGAAAAACTGTTTTTT
TRBD1	TRBV10-2	TRBJ2-2	NA	CASRSQRGRTTGELFF	TGCGCCAGCAGGTCCCAGAGGGGGCGGACCACCGGGGAGCTGTTTTTT
TRBD2	TRBV13	TRBJ2-2	NA	CASARGGRANGELFF	TGTGCCAGCGCCAGGGGCGGGAGGGCCAACGGGGAGCTGTTTTTT
NA	TRBV6-5	TRBJ1-5	NA	CASSYSRSTPTAQHF	TGTGCCAGCAGTTACTCACGATCTACACCCACAGCCCAGCATTTT
NA	TRBV27	TRBJ1-5	NA	CASSPSTGGYSNQPQHF	TGTGCCAGCAGTCCGTCGACAGGAGGTTATAGCAATCAGCCCCAGCATTTT
TRBD2	TRBV3-1/TRBV3-2	TRBJ2-7	NA	CASSQDVLAGVHEQYF	TGTGCCAGCAGCCAAGATGTGCTAGCGGGAGTCCACGAGCAGTACTTC
TRBD2	TRBV7-2	TRBJ2-5	few	CASSLGPGGPKTQYF	TGTGCCAGCAGCTTAGGTCCGGGGGGGCCCAAGACCCAGTACTTC
NA	TRBV2	TRBJ1-5	NA	CASSRQDNSNQPQHF	TGTGCCAGCAGTAGACAGGATAATAGCAATCAGCCCCAGCATTTT
TRBD1	TRBV7-2	TRBJ2-7	NA	CASSRWTGYEQYF	TGTGCCAGCAGCCGTTGGACAGGCTACGAGCAGTACTTC
NA	TRBV7-8	TRBJ1-2	NA	CASSLATAVTNYGYTF	TGTGCCAGCAGCTTAGCGACAGCCGTAACTAACTATGGCTACACCTTC
NA	TRBV27	TRBJ1-3	NA	CASSTYPGNTIYF	TGTGCCAGCAGTACTTACCCCGGAAACACCATATATTTT
NA	TRBV6-5	TRBJ1-6	NA	CASRGTSQNPLHF	TGTGCCAGCAGGGGGACATCCCAAAATCCCCTCCACTTT
NA	TRBV7-2	TRBJ2-1	NA	CASSPLVSLYNEQFF	TGTGCCAGCAGCCCCCTTGTGAGCCTATACAATGAGCAGTTCTTC
TRBD1	TRBV28	TRBJ1-2	NA	CASGLGQVYGYTF	TGTGCCAGCGGTTTAGGACAGGTCTATGGCTACACCTTC
TRBD1	TRBV18	TRBJ2-1	NA	CASSLFRQGGDEQFF	TGTGCCAGCTCACTGTTCAGACAGGGGGGCGATGAGCAGTTCTTC
NA	TRBV5-1	TRBJ1-4	NA	CASSLAQATNEKLFF	TGCGCCAGCAGCTTGGCCCAGGCTACTAATGAAAAACTGTTTTTT
NA	TRBV28	TRBJ1-5	NA	CATNEQTINQPQHF	TGTGCCACTAACGAGCAGACAATCAATCAGCCCCAGCATTTT
NA	TRBV10-3	TRBJ1-3	NA	CAISDHQDSSGNTIYF	TGTGCCATCAGTGATCATCAGGACAGCTCTGGAAACACCATATATTTT
NA	TRBV2	TRBJ1-6	NA	CASSEGNSYNSPLHF	TGTGCCAGCAGTGAAGGGAACAGCTATAATTCACCCCTCCACTTT
NA	TRBV28	TRBJ1-1	NA	CATGGFPNTEAFF	TGTGCCACCGGGGGGTTTCCGAACACTGAAGCTTTCTTT
NA	TRBV6-5	TRBJ2-2	few	CASSLMAANTGELFF	TGTGCCAGTAGCTTGATGGCCGCGAACACCGGGGAGCTGTTTTTT
NA	TRBV29-1	TRBJ1-2	NA	CSAPHRDIGYTF	TGCAGCGCCCCACACCGGGACATTGGCTACACCTTC
NA	TRBV2	TRBJ1-4	NA	CASTRTRSEKLFF	TGTGCCAGCACGAGGACACGAAGCGAAAAACTGTTTTTT
TRBD1	TRBV6-5	TRBJ2-3	few	CASRGTGVGTDTQYF	TGTGCCAGCAGGGGAACAGGGGTGGGCACAGATACGCAGTATTTT
NA	TRBV19	TRBJ1-5	NA	CASSIGQLSNQPQHF	TGTGCCAGTAGTATTGGACAGCTTAGCAATCAGCCCCAGCATTTT
NA	TRBV28	TRBJ2-5	NA	CASSSDLGSKAQETQYF	TGTGCCAGCAGTTCGGATCTGGGTTCAAAAGCGCAAGAGACCCAGTACTTC
NA	TRBV7-2	TRBJ1-4	NA	CASSLPFTSGGTNEKLFF	TGTGCCAGCAGCTTACCCTTTACATCAGGAGGAACTAATGAAAAACTGTTTTTT
TRBD2	TRBV11-3	TRBJ2-2	NA	CASSFGLADTGELFF	TGTGCCAGCAGCTTTGGACTAGCGGACACCGGGGAGCTGTTTTTT
NA	TRBV7-3	TRBJ2-3	few	CASSAARSTDTQYF	TGTGCCAGCAGCGCCGCCAGGAGCACAGATACGCAGTATTTT
TRBD1	TRBV29-1	TRBJ1-2	NA	CSAGDSTAYGYTF	TGCAGCGCCGGGGACAGCACGGCCTATGGCTACACCTTC
NA	TRBV4-1	TRBJ1-1	NA	CASSQEAELNTEAFF	TGCGCCAGCAGCCAAGAGGCGGAACTGAACACTGAAGCTTTCTTT